This TCR beta chain was observed in a study of blood T cells in healthy people across ages. Study-wide results and caveats: With naive T cell percentage, TCR beta diversity showed a strong correlation.

Germline V gene lookup returns CDR1 SQVTM and CDR2 ANQGSEA. Between the trimmed V and J ends, which lost 4 bases and 5 bases, there was a span of 2 bases. The CDR3 length is 9 residues. For the second PCR, which ran for roughly 6 to 12 cycles, a sample-barcoded 5' primer and a J-beta primer mix were used. A single record per CDR3 protein comes from TCRdb applying MiXCR to the 5' RACE reads. The table has around 800,000 distinct CDR3 sequences, 20% to 30% seen once. This clonotype was seen many times. Its antigen is not identified. These data are also associated with another study on T cells of mothers and their children. That report adds: Nobody spotted any persistent microchimeric T cell clones.

Source material: blood. This clonotype was sampled from a boy younger than 18 in good health. The chain joins TRBV29-1 to TRBJ2-5; unclear D gene. This chain's CDR3 is CSVGETQYF. DNA of the CDR3: TGCAGCGTTGGGGAGACCCAGTACTTC.